These 16 T cell receptor beta chains were sequenced from one sample in a study of cytomegalovirus exposure and HLA in healthy donors. PCR was performed using 60 Vbeta and 13 Jbeta primers. Sequenced by immunoSEQ multiplex PCR; TCRdb stores in-frame clones only, minus some. The profile covers more than 90,000 clones, with roughly three quarters appearing a single time and about 16% taken by the ten largest. Sequencing was performed on PBMCs. Receptors originate from a man aged 45-60 years in good health and CMV-seropositive.

V gene TRBV5-1 combines with J gene TRBJ2-3; 10 bases fit TRBD2. This CDR3 contains 16 residues. The V and J ends lost 1 base and 3 bases, in that order; junction bases with no gene match: 5. The germline gives CDR1 SGHRS, CDR2 YFSETQ. The chain's CDR3 is CASSLITSGTTDTQYF. Here the CDR3 DNA reads TGCGCCAGCAGCTTGATCACTAGCGGGACAACAGATACGCAGTATTTT.

The rearrangement uses TRBV29-1 and TRBJ2-7; TRBD2 aligns across 10 bases. The junction had 7 bases not matched to a gene; V was cut back by 7 bases and J by 4 bases. This CDR3 spans 13 amino acids. Germline CDR1 and CDR2: SQVTM and ANQGSEA. As DNA, the CDR3 is TGCAGCGCCCTAGCGGGAGTTAAGTACGAGCAGTACTTC. Its translation is CSALAGVKYEQYF.

The rearrangement joins TRBV11-2 to TRBJ2-7; 8 bases line up with TRBD1. With 2 bases clipped from V and 3 bases from J, the junction kept 9 bases outside the gene matches. This CDR3 comprises 16 residues. CDR1 is SGHAT and CDR2 is FQNNGV in the germline V gene. The CDR3 nucleotides read TGTGCCAGCAGCTTATATTTCCCTGGACAGGGCTACGAGCAGTACTTC. This gives the protein CASSLYFPGQGYEQYF.

The gene calls are TRBV2 and TRBJ1-6; tentatively, D is TRBD1 (6 bases). V was pared by 5 bases and J by 9 bases, with 14 bases between. The germline gives CDR1 SNHLY, CDR2 FYNNEI. The length of the CDR3 is 14 residues. CDR3 coding DNA: TGTGCCAGCAGTTCTACAGGGTATGTTTCACCCCTCCACTTT. Translating it yields CASSSTGYVSPLHF. Drawing the rest from reference TRBV2 and TRBJ1-6, the complete variable domain is EPEVTQTPSHQVTQMGQEVILRCVPISNHLYFYWYRQILGQKVEFLVSFYNNEISEKSEIFDDQFSVERPDGSNFTLKIRSTKLEDSAMYFCASSSTGYVSPLHFGNGTRLTVT.

The count of this clone is one. The gene calls are TRBV9 and TRBJ2-3, with 7 nucleotides matching TRBD1. Germline loops: CDR1 SGDLS, CDR2 YYNGEE. The V gene end was trimmed by 3 bases and the J gene end by 0 bases; junction bases not matched to a gene: 4. The CDR3 spans 15 residues. The CDR3 nucleotides read TGTGCCAGCAGCGAAACAGGGGCTAGCACAGATACGCAGTATTTT. This encodes CASSETGASTDTQYF.

This chain joins TRBV5-6 and TRBJ2-7, with D possibly TRBD1 on 6 matching bases. The V and J ends lost 4 bases and 4 bases respectively, with 15 bases between them. The CDR3 has 14 amino acids. Per germline, CDR1 SGHDT and CDR2 YYEEEE. CDR3 region: CASSGRGRGYEQYF. The CDR3 nucleotides read TGTGCCAGCAGCGGCCGGGGCAGGGGATACGAGCAGTACTTC.

The gene calls are TRBV5-4 and TRBJ2-1, with 13 bases identical to TRBD2. V trimming: 4 bases; J trimming: 6 bases; junction bases outside the gene matches: 7. Looked up from germline, CDR1 is SGHNT and CDR2 is YYREEE (reference sequence). CDR3 length: 16 amino acids. This CDR3 reads CASSGEGLAGINEQFF. In DNA, the CDR3 is TGTGCCAGCAGCGGGGAGGGACTAGCGGGAATCAATGAGCAGTTCTTC.

The chain links TRBV20-1 to TRBJ1-2; D is ambiguous. The CDR3 is 11 amino acids. Germline V gene lookup returns CDR1 DFQATT and CDR2 SNEGSKA (reference sequence). V was pared by 3 bases and J by 7 bases, with 9 bases between. The CDR3 DNA reads as TGCAGTGCTAGTGTCGGGGTTGGCTACACCTTC. Protein product: CSASVGVGYTF.

The V call is TRBV7-9, the J call TRBJ1-1, with TRBD1 as a possible D gene (5 bases). The length of the CDR3 is 15 residues. CDR1 and CDR2 from the germline V gene are SEHNR and FQNEAQ (reference sequence). V lost 5 bases and J lost 5, with 18 bases in between. The CDR3 sequence: CASSTPALGGTEAFF. In DNA form, the CDR3 reads TGTGCCAGCAGCACCCCTGCCCTGGGGGGGACTGAAGCTTTCTTT.

The gene calls are TRBV5-1 and TRBJ1-1; TRBD1 aligns across 9 bases. The CDR3 is made up of 14 amino acids. CDR1 SGHRS and CDR2 YFSETQ come from the germline V gene. J lost 6 bases, V lost 5 bases, and 8 bases had no gene match. CDR3 protein: CASRYDRGMPEAFF. The CDR3 region has the DNA TGCGCCAGCAGATATGACAGGGGGATGCCTGAAGCTTTCTTT.

In this sample, this clone turned up a few times. The chain carries TRBV20-1 and TRBJ2-3; D unresolved. CDR1 DFQATT and CDR2 SNEGSKA come from the germline V gene (reference sequence). V lost 6 bases to trimming and J lost 6 bases, with 10 bases between them. The CDR3 sequence is 11 residues long. The CDR3 DNA reads as TGCAGTGCCCCGGGTGCGGATACGCAGTATTTT. This sequence encodes CSAPGADTQYF.

V gene TRBV5-1 combines with J gene TRBJ2-3; 8 positions match TRBD1. Germline lookup yields CDR1 SGHRS and CDR2 YFSETQ. The CDR3 has 14 amino acids. The V segment lost 7 bases and the J segment 1 base; nucleotides outside the gene matches: 5. The CDR3, as DNA: TGCGCCAGCCATGAGGACAGGGGCACAGATACGCAGTATTTT. It codes for CASHEDRGTDTQYF.

The genes are TRBV5-1 and TRBJ2-5; 7 bases are shared with TRBD2. The CDR3 is 15 residues long. The V gene end was trimmed by 5 bases and the J gene end by 4 bases; junction bases not matched to a gene: 11. Per the germline V gene, CDR1 is SGHRS and CDR2 is YFSETQ. CDR3 nucleotides: TGCGCCAGCAGGGCCGGGCCTAGCGGCTTAGAGACCCAGTACTTC. Translating it yields CASRAGPSGLETQYF.

The rearrangement joins TRBV28 to TRBJ1-1; D ambiguous. This CDR3 has 14 amino acids. V was shortened by 2 bases and J by 7 bases, with 14 bases between the two germline ends. The germline V gene encodes CDR1 MDHEN and CDR2 SYDVKM. CDR3 nucleotide sequence: TGTGCCAGCAGTTTAGAAGTGGTCCAGGTTGAAGCTTTCTTT. Translating gives CASSLEVVQVEAFF. The full variable domain, completed using reference TRBV28 and TRBJ1-1, is DVKVTQSSRYLVKRTGEKVFLECVQDMDHENMFWYRQDPGLGLRLIYFSYDVKMKEKGDIPEGYSVSREKKERFSLILESASTNQTSMYLCASSLEVVQVEAFFGQGTRLTVV.

This clone was counted once. The chain combines TRBV9 with TRBJ2-7, with a possible D match to TRBD1 (5 bases). Germline V gene sequence: CDR1 SGDLS, CDR2 YYNGEE. Trimming removed 4 bases from V and 5 bases from J, with 16 bases in between. CDR3 length equals 14 residues. The CDR3 here is CASSIGKGMNEQYF. DNA of the CDR3: TGTGCCAGCAGCATAGGTAAGGGGATGAACGAGCAGTACTTC. The variable domain in full, with the rest retrieved from reference TRBV9 and TRBJ2-7, is DSGVTQTPKHLITATGQRVTLRCSPRSGDLSVYWYQQSLDQGLQFLIQYYNGEERAKGNILERFSAQQFPDLHSELNLSSLELGDSALYFCASSIGKGMNEQYFGPGTRLTVT.

This rearrangement joins TRBV11-3 to TRBJ1-1; 7 positions agree with TRBD1. Trimming cost V 5 bases and J 10 bases; bases outside gene matches: 4. The CDR3 spans 11 residues. The V gene's germline CDR1 is SGHNT and CDR2 YENEEA. CDR3 DNA sequence: TGTGCCAGCAGCCGACAGGGCACAGCTTTCTTT. Amino acid sequence: CASSRQGTAFF.